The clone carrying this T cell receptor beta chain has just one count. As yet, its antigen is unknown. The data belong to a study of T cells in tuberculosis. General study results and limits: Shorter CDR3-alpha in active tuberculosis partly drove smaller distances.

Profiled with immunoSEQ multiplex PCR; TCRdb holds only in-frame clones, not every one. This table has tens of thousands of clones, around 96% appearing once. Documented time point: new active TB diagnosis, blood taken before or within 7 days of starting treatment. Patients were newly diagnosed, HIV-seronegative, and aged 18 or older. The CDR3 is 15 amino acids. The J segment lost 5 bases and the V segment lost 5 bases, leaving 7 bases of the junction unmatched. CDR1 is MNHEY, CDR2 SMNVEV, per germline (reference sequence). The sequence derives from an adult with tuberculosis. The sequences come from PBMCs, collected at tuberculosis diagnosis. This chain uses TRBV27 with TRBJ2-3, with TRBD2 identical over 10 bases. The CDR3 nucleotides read TGTGCCAGCAGTGCGGGGCTAGCGGGAGAAGATACGCAGTATTTT. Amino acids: CASSAGLAGEDTQYF.